The table lists the clone carrying this T cell receptor (beta chain) with a count of one. The data are from a study of blood T cell repertoires in COVID-19. Turning to the study itself: The analysed material was cDNA or gDNA that came from T cells, B-cell-depleted T cells, or PBMCs.

V lost 3 bases and J lost 7, with 6 bases in between. The germline V gene encodes CDR1 DFQATT and CDR2 SNEGSKA (reference sequence). The CDR3 consists of 10 residues. Libraries were prepared by immunoSEQ multiplex PCR; TCRdb keeps only in-frame clonotypes and omits some of them. Of about 130,000 clones in the sample, 84% were seen once. This TCR was recovered from a woman aged 25 to 39 who had recovered from COVID-19. The gene calls are TRBV20-1 and TRBJ2-5, with D tentatively TRBD2 (5 bases). The specimen sequenced was peripheral blood. The CDR3 here is CSASGVTQYF. Here the CDR3 DNA reads TGCAGTGCTAGCGGGGTGACCCAGTACTTC.